Shown below are 5 T cell receptor beta chains from a single sample sequenced in a study of cytomegalovirus exposure and HLA in healthy donors. The PCR was carried out with 60 Vbeta primers and 13 Jbeta primers. Measured with immunoSEQ multiplex PCR; TCRdb has only the in-frame clones, and not every one. The data show 150,000 to 200,000 clones, around 85% seen once. The sequenced sample consisted of PBMCs. Source of these receptors: a man aged 35 to 55 in good health and CMV-seropositive.

The genes are TRBV10-1 and TRBJ1-4, with D perhaps matching TRBD1 (5 bases). The CDR3 covers 14 residues. Trimming pared 3 bases from V and 4 bases from J, leaving 9 bases between. Germline loops: CDR1 WNHNN, CDR2 SYGVQD (reference sequence). CDR3 amino acids: CASSEDSLNEKLFF. The CDR3 bases are TGCGCCAGCAGTGAAGACAGCCTTAATGAAAAACTGTTTTTT.

This sequence joins TRBV27 and TRBJ1-5, with a weak D call TRBD1 (5 bases). This CDR3 contains 15 residues. The germline V gene has CDR1 MNHEY and CDR2 SMNVEV (reference sequence). V lost 6 bases and J 3 bases, leaving 15 bases between the germline ends. The CDR3 bases are TGTGCCAGCAGCCCATGGGGAGGGGACAATCAGCCCCAGCATTTT. Protein product: CASSPWGGDNQPQHF.

V is TRBV2 and J is TRBJ2-3; the match to TRBD2 covers 10 bases. Germline CDR1 is SNHLY and CDR2 is FYNNEI. Losses at the gene ends were 7 bases for V and 0 bases for J; bases not matched to a gene: 4. The CDR3 has 15 residues. The CDR3 nucleotides are TGTGCCAGCATCCCACTAGCGGGGAGCACAGATACGCAGTATTTT. Amino acid sequence: CASIPLAGSTDTQYF. Full variable domain (outside the CDR3, taken from reference TRBV2 and TRBJ2-3): EPEVTQTPSHQVTQMGQEVILRCVPISNHLYFYWYRQILGQKVEFLVSFYNNEISEKSEIFDDQFSVERPDGSNFTLKIRSTKLEDSAMYFCASIPLAGSTDTQYFGPGTRLTVL.

This clone has only one observation. The rearrangement joins TRBV5-6 to TRBJ2-7, with 10 bases fitting TRBD1. Germline V gene sequence: CDR1 SGHDT, CDR2 YYEEEE. The CDR3 consists of 14 residues. J was trimmed by 5 bases and V by 3 bases; bases with no gene match: 5. CDR3 amino acids: CASSSTGGFNEQYF. In nucleotides, the CDR3 is TGTGCCAGCAGCTCGACAGGGGGCTTCAACGAGCAGTACTTC.

The chain has TRBV6-1 and TRBJ1-4, with 8 positions matching TRBD1. In germline, CDR1 is MNHNS, CDR2 SASEGT. The V gene end was trimmed by 1 base and the J gene end by 5 bases; junction bases not matched to a gene: 3. The CDR3 has 15 residues. CDR3 bases: TGTGCCAGCAGTGAAGGGACAGGGATAAATGAAAAACTGTTTTTT. It codes for CASSEGTGINEKLFF.